These 28 T cell receptor beta chains originate from one sample sequenced in a study of CD8+ T cells in alopecia areata listed by TCRdb under 2018. The library was made by the immunoSEQ multiplex PCR assay. To provide template for TCR sequencing, every sample had RNA extracted and reverse transcribed into cDNA. This immuneACCESS table, as held by TCRdb, lists in-frame sequences with V and J called but not all clones. Of the missing ones, under half trace to an unresolved V gene in checked studies; the others have no known cause. The sample table contains around 65,000 clones; only one count was recorded for under 55% of them. About 17% of the sample is held by the ten biggest clonotypes. Read against the paper, the sample's time point label means: baseline before oral tofacitinib. This specimen consisted of CD8+ T cells sorted from blood, obtained at week 0. Receptors were obtained from a human donor with alopecia areata.

This clone has only a few counts. J is TRBJ2-7 and V is TRBV6-5, with D perhaps being TRBD1 or TRBD2 (5 bases each). Per the germline V gene, CDR1 is MNHEY and CDR2 is SVGAGI. The CDR3 totals 14 residues. The V end was cut by 0 bases, the J end by 3 bases, with 9 bases between. The CDR3 bases are TGTGCCAGCAGTTACTCTGCAGGGAGCTACGAGCAGTACTTC. It codes for CASSYSAGSYEQYF.

The chain is built from TRBV7-2 and TRBJ2-2; 9 positions match TRBD2. CDR1 SGHTA and CDR2 FQGNSA come from the germline V gene. J lost 5 bases, V lost 5 bases, and 6 bases had no gene match. The CDR3 consists of 15 residues. CDR3 loop: CASSRSGSLTGELFF. In DNA form, the CDR3 reads TGTGCCAGCAGCCGTAGCGGGAGTTTGACCGGGGAGCTGTTTTTT.

V and J are TRBV20-1 and TRBJ2-2; D ambiguous. The CDR3 spans 11 residues. Trimming took off 6 bases at V and 5 bases at J, with 7 bases between the two ends. Germline V gene data show CDR1 as DFQATT and CDR2 as SNEGSKA (reference sequence). This chain's CDR3 is CSAQYTGELFF. In DNA form, the CDR3 reads TGCAGTGCCCAGTATACCGGGGAGCTGTTTTTT.

This clone occurred a few times. The V call is TRBV27, the J call TRBJ2-1; 9 nucleotides line up with TRBD1. Germline V gene lookup returns CDR1 MNHEY and CDR2 SMNVEV (reference sequence). J gave up 8 bases and V 7 bases, and 12 bases lay outside the gene matches. The CDR3 spans 15 residues. CDR3 nucleotides: TGTGCCAGCAAGATCCTCGAGGACAGGGGAGATGAGCAGTTCTTC. The encoded protein is CASKILEDRGDEQFF.

The chain joins TRBV7-9 to TRBJ1-2; 8 positions agree with TRBD1. Germline trimming cut 7 bases from V and 5 bases from J; bases unmatched to any gene: 15. Germline lookup yields CDR1 SEHNR and CDR2 FQNEAQ (reference sequence). The CDR3 is 16 residues long. The CDR3 region is CASTHGGLTGEYGYTF. The CDR3 DNA sequence: TGTGCCAGCACCCACGGGGGGTTGACAGGGGAGTATGGCTACACCTTC.

This clone came up once. This sequence joins TRBV30 and TRBJ1-2; weak D call: TRBD1 (6 bases). Per germline, CDR1 GTSNPN and CDR2 SVGIG (reference sequence). CDR3 length: 15 amino acids. V lost 4 bases to trimming and J lost 3 bases, with 18 bases between them. Here the CDR3 reads CAWMEYRDTYYGYTF. The CDR3 nucleotides are TGTGCCTGGATGGAGTACCGGGACACTTACTATGGCTACACCTTC.

The chain has TRBV7-9 and TRBJ1-2; the D gene is possibly TRBD1 (5 bases). Trimming cost V 5 bases and J 0 bases, with 16 bases left between them. This CDR3 spans 16 amino acids. The germline V gene has CDR1 SEHNR and CDR2 FQNEAQ (reference sequence). CDR3 in amino acids: CASSPIRQQANYGYTF. In DNA form, the CDR3 reads TGTGCCAGCAGCCCGATTCGACAGCAAGCTAACTATGGCTACACCTTC.

This clone was seen once. V and J are TRBV29-1 and TRBJ2-5, with D possibly being TRBD2 (5 bases). V was clipped by 5 bases and J by 1 base, with 11 bases between them. CDR3 length equals 13 residues. CDR1 is SQVTM, CDR2 ANQGSEA, per germline. Here the CDR3 reads CSVPWTAQETQYF. The CDR3 region has the DNA TGCAGCGTTCCGTGGACTGCCCAAGAGACCCAGTACTTC.

The CDR3 spells CASSPGGSSDTQYF. The DNA for the CDR3 is TGTGCCAGCAGCCCTGGAGGGAGTTCAGATACGCAGTATTTT. The chain combines TRBV27 with TRBJ2-3; the D gene is possibly TRBD2 (6 bases). The CDR3 loop spans 14 amino acids. Trimming removed 6 bases at V and 4 bases at J, with 14 bases between. In germline, CDR1 is MNHEY, CDR2 SMNVEV (reference sequence).

The chain is built from TRBV29-1 and TRBJ2-1; D is unclear. CDR1 and CDR2 from the germline V gene are SQVTM and ANQGSEA. V lost 6 bases, J lost 4 bases, and 7 bases lay in between. The CDR3 is 11 amino acids. The CDR3: CSVLVYNEQFF. DNA of the CDR3: TGCAGCGTCCTAGTTTACAATGAGCAGTTCTTC.

This chain joins TRBV9 and TRBJ2-1, with 9 bases matching TRBD1. Germline CDR1 and CDR2: SGDLS and YYNGEE. The CDR3 runs 14 residues. Trimming took 3 bases from V and 5 from J; bases not matched to a gene: 3. The CDR3 coding sequence is TGTGCCAGCAGCGCCGGGACAGGGCACAATGAGCAGTTCTTC. Protein: CASSAGTGHNEQFF. Based on the CDR3 plus reference TRBV9 and TRBJ2-1, the full variable domain is DSGVTQTPKHLITATGQRVTLRCSPRSGDLSVYWYQQSLDQGLQFLIQYYNGEERAKGNILERFSAQQFPDLHSELNLSSLELGDSALYFCASSAGTGHNEQFFGPGTRLTVL.

V gene TRBV5-1 combines with J gene TRBJ1-5; D gene unclear. Germline V lookup: CDR1 SGHRS, CDR2 YFSETQ. The CDR3 covers 16 residues. Trimming removed 0 bases at V and 4 bases at J, with 14 bases between. This CDR3 reads CASSLGLGGGNQPQHF. The CDR3 DNA reads TGCGCCAGCAGCTTGGGGTTAGGAGGAGGGAATCAGCCCCAGCATTTT.

CDR3 in DNA: TGTGCCAGCAGTTACGGGGGACAGGGGGCCAGAGGCTACACCTTC. It is translated as CASSYGGQGARGYTF. The gene calls are TRBV6-5 and TRBJ1-2; TRBD1 agrees at 12 bases. Per the germline V gene, CDR1 is MNHEY and CDR2 is SVGAGI. After removal of 2 bases from V and 8 bases from J, the junction contained 6 bases not matched to a gene. This CDR3 spans 15 amino acids.

In this sample, this clone turned up a few times. V is TRBV14 and J is TRBJ2-2; a weak D match, TRBD2 (6 bases). This CDR3 has 17 amino acids. Germline V gives CDR1 SGHDN, CDR2 FVKESK. Trimming shortened V by 0 bases and J by 0 bases, and 11 bases separated the two germline ends. DNA of the CDR3: TGTGCCAGCAGCCAAGAAAAAGGGGACTCGAACACCGGGGAGCTGTTTTTT. This encodes CASSQEKGDSNTGELFF.

The J gene is TRBJ2-3, the V gene TRBV7-9; no definite D call. Germline CDR1 is SEHNR and CDR2 is FQNEAQ (reference sequence). This CDR3 is 13 amino acids long. Trimming pared 1 base from V and 3 bases from J, leaving 5 bases between. CDR3 coding DNA: TGTGCCAGCAGCTTAGAACAAACAGATACGCAGTATTTT. The encoded protein is CASSLEQTDTQYF.

This clone appeared many times. The genes are TRBV7-9 and TRBJ2-2, with 9 nucleotides matching TRBD2. Trimming at V came to 5 bases and at J to 6 bases, leaving 10 bases not matched to a gene. The germline gives CDR1 SEHNR, CDR2 FQNEAQ (reference sequence). The CDR3 is made up of 16 amino acids. This CDR3 is CASSAFGTSLSGELFF. The CDR3 coding sequence is TGTGCCAGCAGCGCGTTTGGGACTAGCCTCTCCGGGGAGCTGTTTTTT.

This clone was counted only a few times. The J gene is TRBJ2-5, the V gene TRBV27, with D tentatively TRBD2 (5 bases). Germline loops: CDR1 MNHEY, CDR2 SMNVEV (reference sequence). V dropped 6 bases and J dropped 5 bases, with 19 bases sitting between them. This CDR3 comprises 15 residues. CDR3 loop: CASSQKPRAMETQYF. The CDR3 coding sequence is TGTGCCAGCAGCCAAAAGCCGAGGGCGATGGAGACCCAGTACTTC.

The J gene is TRBJ2-1, the V gene TRBV29-1; 11 nucleotides match TRBD2. This CDR3 contains 13 residues. In germline, CDR1 is SQVTM, CDR2 ANQGSEA. J gave up 7 bases and V 4 bases, and 3 bases lay outside the gene matches. The CDR3 region has the DNA TGCAGCGTTGTGGGACTAGCGGATAATGAGCAGTTCTTC. Translation: CSVVGLADNEQFF.

The rearrangement links TRBV6-6 to TRBJ2-5; D is perhaps TRBD1 (6 bases). Trimming took off 5 bases at V and 0 bases at J, with 13 bases between the two ends. Germline lookup yields CDR1 MNHNY and CDR2 SVGAGI (reference sequence). The CDR3 is 15 amino acids. CDR3 sequence (DNA): TGTGCCAGCAGTCCCGTGGGGGCGTACCAAGAGACCCAGTACTTC. This gives the protein CASSPVGAYQETQYF.

J is TRBJ2-3 and V is TRBV29-1; possible D gene TRBD2, 6 bases. V lost 4 bases and J lost 2, with 13 bases in between. Germline values: CDR1 SQVTM, CDR2 ANQGSEA. The CDR3 sequence is 14 residues long. CDR3 coding DNA: TGCAGCGTTGTAGCGGAGACAGACACAGATACGCAGTATTTT. It codes for CSVVAETDTDTQYF.

The chain has TRBV7-9 and TRBJ2-3; D is perhaps TRBD2 (6 bases). The V gene's germline CDR1 is SEHNR and CDR2 FQNEAQ (reference sequence). This CDR3 region has 13 residues. The V end lost 7 bases, the J end lost 4 bases, and 12 bases lay between the germline ends. The CDR3 spells CASKLWEADTQYF. CDR3 nucleotides: TGTGCCAGCAAACTTTGGGAGGCAGATACGCAGTATTTT.

This clone was detected a few times. This sequence joins TRBV27 and TRBJ2-6; D gene unclear. Trimming left V 6 bases short and J 1 base short, with 10 bases between. The CDR3 runs 15 residues. Germline V gives CDR1 MNHEY, CDR2 SMNVEV (reference sequence). The CDR3 coding sequence is TGTGCCAGCAGGACTTTGGGATCTGGGGCCAACGTCCTGACTTTC. This gives the protein CASRTLGSGANVLTF.

The chain links TRBV4-1 to TRBJ2-7, with D unresolved. This CDR3 is built from 15 residues. V was pared by 0 bases and J by 5 bases, with 14 bases between. CDR1 is MGHRA, CDR2 YSYEKL, per germline. The CDR3 DNA sequence: TGCGCCAGCAGCCAAGATGGTAATAGGCTGAACGAGCAGTACTTC. Protein sequence: CASSQDGNRLNEQYF.

This clone showed up just a few times. The CDR3 loop is CASSLLSGTGELFF. CDR3 coding DNA: TGTGCCAGCAGCTTACTTAGCGGCACCGGGGAGCTGTTTTTT. The rearrangement links TRBV7-2 to TRBJ2-2; D might be TRBD2 (6 bases). V was pared by 2 bases and J by 4 bases, with 8 bases between. CDR1 and CDR2 from the germline V gene are SGHTA and FQGNSA. CDR3 length: 14 residues.

The CDR3 DNA sequence: TGTGCCAGCAGCGTAGGTGGATCGCCCATTCCAATCAACAATGAGCAGTTCTTC. Amino acids: CASSVGGSPIPINNEQFF. V usage is TRBV9 and J usage is TRBJ2-1; D remains unclear. This CDR3 contains 18 residues. In germline, CDR1 is SGDLS, CDR2 YYNGEE. V dropped 0 bases and J dropped 5 bases, with 21 bases sitting between them.

This clone was seen a few times. The chain is built from TRBV9 and TRBJ2-1, with D possibly TRBD2 on 5 matching bases. The ends were cut back, 4 bases at V and 1 base at J, with 12 bases in the middle. This CDR3 is 15 amino acids long. Germline values: CDR1 SGDLS, CDR2 YYNGEE. For the CDR3, the DNA is TGTGCCAGCAGCCCCCCCCCGGGATCCTACAATGAGCAGTTCTTC. Its protein is CASSPPPGSYNEQFF.

The chain couples TRBV4-1 to TRBJ2-3; possibly TRBD2 for D (6 bases). The V end was cut by 6 bases, the J end by 0 bases, with 16 bases between. The CDR3 extends over 16 amino acids. Germline V gives CDR1 MGHRA, CDR2 YSYEKL. The CDR3: CASSSTTGTSTDTQYF. CDR3 bases: TGCGCCAGCAGTTCCACAACCGGGACTAGCACAGATACGCAGTATTTT.

The rearrangement joins TRBV27 to TRBJ1-5; D may be TRBD1 (5 bases). Deletions cut 5 bases from V and 0 bases from J, with 11 bases between. Germline V gene lookup returns CDR1 MNHEY and CDR2 SMNVEV (reference sequence). The CDR3 consists of 15 residues. The CDR3 DNA is TGTGCCAGCAGTGACACAGGTCCTAGCAATCAGCCCCAGCATTTT. It specifies CASSDTGPSNQPQHF.